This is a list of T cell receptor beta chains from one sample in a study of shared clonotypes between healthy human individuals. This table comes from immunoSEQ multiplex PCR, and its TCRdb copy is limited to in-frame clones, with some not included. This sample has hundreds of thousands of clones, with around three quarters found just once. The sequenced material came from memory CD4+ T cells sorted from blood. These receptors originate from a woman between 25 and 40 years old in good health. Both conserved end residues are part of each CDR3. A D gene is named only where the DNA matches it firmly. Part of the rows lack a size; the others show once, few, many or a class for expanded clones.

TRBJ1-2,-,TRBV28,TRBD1,TGTGCCAGCAGTCTAGGCGGGACAGGGTTTGGCTACACCTTC,CASSLGGTGFGYTF
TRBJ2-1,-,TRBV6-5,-,TGTGCCAGCAGGGCACCCTACAATGAGCAGTTCTTC,CASRAPYNEQFF
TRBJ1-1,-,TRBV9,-,TGTGCCAGCATCGGGTTTCACACTATGAACACTGAAGCTTTCTTT,CASIGFHTMNTEAFF
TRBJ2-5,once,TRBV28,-,TGTGCCAGCCAACGACAGATACAAGAGACCCAGTACTTC,CASQRQIQETQYF
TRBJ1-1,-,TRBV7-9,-,TGTGCCAGCAGCCGGCCTAATACTGAAGCTTTCTTT,CASSRPNTEAFF
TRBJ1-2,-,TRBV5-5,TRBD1,TGTGCCAGCCGGCCAGGGACAGCTAATGGCTACACCTTC,CASRPGTANGYTF
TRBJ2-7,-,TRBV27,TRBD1,TGTGCCAGCAGTTTTGGACAGGGCGGCGAGCAGTACTTC,CASSFGQGGEQYF
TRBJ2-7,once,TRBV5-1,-,TGCGCCAGCAGCTTGGGAGGGGCGCGGGATTACGAGCAGTACTTC,CASSLGGARDYEQYF
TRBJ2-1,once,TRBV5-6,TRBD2,TGTGCCAGCAGGGTAGCGGGAGTAGTCGATGAGCAGTTCTTC,CASRVAGVVDEQFF
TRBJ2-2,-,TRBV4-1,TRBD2,TGCGCCAGCAGCCAATTCGGGAGGGATGCCGGGGAGCTGTTTTTT,CASSQFGRDAGELFF
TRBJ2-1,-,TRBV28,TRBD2,TGTGCCAGCAGTGCAACGGGTAGCGGGAGCTACAATGAGCAGTTCTTC,CASSATGSGSYNEQFF
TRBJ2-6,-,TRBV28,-,TGTGCCAGCAGTTCGATACTAGTTCCTGGGGCCAACGTCCTGACTTTC,CASSSILVPGANVLTF
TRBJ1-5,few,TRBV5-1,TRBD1,TGCGCCAGCAGATTTGGGACAGGGGCCAATCAGCCCCAGCATTTT,CASRFGTGANQPQHF
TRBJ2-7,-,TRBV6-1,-,TGTGCCAGCAGTGTGGTGGACTGGTACGAGCAGTACTTC,CASSVVDWYEQYF
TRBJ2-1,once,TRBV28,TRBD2,TGTGCCAGCAGACCGCGGGAGGGCCGGGGGAATGAGCAGTTCTTC,CASRPREGRGNEQFF
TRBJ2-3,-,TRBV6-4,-,TGTGCCAGCAGTCCTACAGGAGGCACAGATACGCAGTATTTT,CASSPTGGTDTQYF
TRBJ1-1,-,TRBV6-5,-,TGTGCCAGCAGAAGACAGACCTCGGACGCTGAAGCTTTCTTT,CASRRQTSDAEAFF
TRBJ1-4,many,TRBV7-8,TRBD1,TGTGCCAGCAGCTTAGTAGGGACAGGGGGCGCCAGCGAAAAACTGTTTTTT,CASSLVGTGGASEKLFF
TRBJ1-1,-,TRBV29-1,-,TGCAGCGTTGACCGGGGGGCGGTTTTTAATGAAGCTTTCTTT,CSVDRGAVFNEAFF
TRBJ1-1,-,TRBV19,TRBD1,TGTGCCAGTAGGGGACAGGGTAGGGGGGTGAACACTGAAGCTTTCTTT,CASRGQGRGVNTEAFF
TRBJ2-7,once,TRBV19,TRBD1,TGTGCCAGCGAGCGGACAGGGGGAAGGTACGAGCAGTACTTC,CASERTGGRYEQYF
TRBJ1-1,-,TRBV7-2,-,TGTGCCAGCAGCCCCAACGTGGTAGCTGACACTGAAGCTTTCTTT,CASSPNVVADTEAFF
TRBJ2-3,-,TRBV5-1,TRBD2,TGCGCCAGCAGACCGGGACTAGCGTCAGATACGCAGTATTTT,CASRPGLASDTQYF
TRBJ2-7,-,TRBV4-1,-,TGCGCCAGCAGCCAAGAATCGGGGGCCCGCCACTACGAGCAGTACTTC,CASSQESGARHYEQYF
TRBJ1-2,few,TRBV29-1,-,TGCAGCGTTGAATATTATTCACCGGGGGGCTACACCTTC,CSVEYYSPGGYTF
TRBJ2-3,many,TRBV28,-,TGTGCCAGCAGAACACTAGCCCCAGATACGCAGTATTTT,CASRTLAPDTQYF
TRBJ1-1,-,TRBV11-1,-,TGTGCCAGCAGCTTCGGGCAGTACAGTGAAGCTTTCTTT,CASSFGQYSEAFF
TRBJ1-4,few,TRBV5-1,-,TGCGCCAGCAGCTTGGCCCCGCAGGGGTATGAAAAACTGTTTTTT,CASSLAPQGYEKLFF
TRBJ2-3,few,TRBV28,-,TGTGCCGCTGAGGACCCTAGCACAGATACGCAGTATTTT,CAAEDPSTDTQYF
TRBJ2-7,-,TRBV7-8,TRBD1,TGTGCCAGCAGTCCCGGGACAGGGACGTTTTACGAGCAGTACTTC,CASSPGTGTFYEQYF
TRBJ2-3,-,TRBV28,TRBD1,TGTGCCAGCAGCCAGCCAACAGGGGGCACAGATACGCAGTATTTT,CASSQPTGGTDTQYF
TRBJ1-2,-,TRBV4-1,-,TGCGCCAGCAGCCAAGACGCGAGAAGTTCTGGCTACACCTTC,CASSQDARSSGYTF
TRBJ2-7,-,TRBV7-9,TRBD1,TGTGCCAGCAGTCCGTCTCGACAGGGGGCCGGAGAGCAGTACTTC,CASSPSRQGAGEQYF
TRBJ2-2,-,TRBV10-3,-,TGTGCCATCAGTGACGGGACAACGACCGGGGAGCTGTTTTTT,CAISDGTTTGELFF
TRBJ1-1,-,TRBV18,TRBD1,TGTGCCAGCCGGGCAGGGGGGGATTACACTGAAGCTTTCTTT,CASRAGGDYTEAFF
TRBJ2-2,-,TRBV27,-,TGTGCCAGCAGTTTATCTGCCGGGGAGCTGTTTTTT,CASSLSAGELFF
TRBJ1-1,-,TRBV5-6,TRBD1,TGTGCCAGCAGCTTACAGGGGGGCACTGAAGCTTTCTTT,CASSLQGGTEAFF
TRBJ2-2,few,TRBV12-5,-,TGTGCTAGTGGTTTGGTCACCGGGGAGCTGTTTTTT,CASGLVTGELFF
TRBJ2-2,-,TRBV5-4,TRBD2,TGTGCCAGCAGCTTGGCTAGCGGGAAGAACACCGGGGAGCTGTTTTTT,CASSLASGKNTGELFF
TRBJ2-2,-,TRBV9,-,TGTGCCAGCAGGGTGGGTTGGGCGGCGAACACCGGGGAGCTGTTTTTT,CASRVGWAANTGELFF
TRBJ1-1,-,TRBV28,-,TGTGCCAGCAGTTTATACCGGGCTGAAGCTTTCTTT,CASSLYRAEAFF
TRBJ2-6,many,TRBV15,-,TGTGCCACCAGCAGTGGGGCGACTTGGGGATCTGGGGCCAACGTCCTGACTTTC,CATSSGATWGSGANVLTF
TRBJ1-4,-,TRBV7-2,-,TGTGCCAGCAGCTTAGTGCCAGGGGTCTTTGAAAAACTGTTTTTT,CASSLVPGVFEKLFF
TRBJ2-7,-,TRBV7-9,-,TGTGCCAGCAGCTCAGAACAAGGTCATCCCTACGAGCAGTACTTC,CASSSEQGHPYEQYF
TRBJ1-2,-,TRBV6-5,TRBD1,TGTGCCAGCAGTTACTCGAGCGGGACAGGGAATGGCTACACCTTC,CASSYSSGTGNGYTF
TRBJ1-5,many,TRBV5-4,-,TGTGCCAGCAGCTTCGGGAATCAGCCCCAGCATTTT,CASSFGNQPQHF
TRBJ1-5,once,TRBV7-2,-,TGTGCCAGCAGCTTAGATCTGGGTTATAGCAATCAGCCCCAGCATTTT,CASSLDLGYSNQPQHF
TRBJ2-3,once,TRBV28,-,TGTGCCAGCACCTTGCCCCGCGGTGCGGGAGATACGCAGTATTTT,CASTLPRGAGDTQYF
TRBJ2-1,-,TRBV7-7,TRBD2,TGTGCCAGCAGCCCCCAGTTAGCGGGAGCGGGCAATGAGCAGTTCTTC,CASSPQLAGAGNEQFF
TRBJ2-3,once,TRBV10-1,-,TGCGCCAGCAGTCAGGACACAGATACGCAGTATTTT,CASSQDTDTQYF
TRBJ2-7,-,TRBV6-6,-,TGTGCCAGCAGTCAACGGGACTCGACCAGTTACGAGCAGTACTTC,CASSQRDSTSYEQYF
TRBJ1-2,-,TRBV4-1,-,TGCGCCAGCAGCCAAGATGTCGCGATAAACTATGGCTACACCTTC,CASSQDVAINYGYTF
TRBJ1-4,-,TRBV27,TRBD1,TGTGCCAGCAGTTTATCCCCACGGACAGGTCGGAATGAAAAACTGTTTTTT,CASSLSPRTGRNEKLFF
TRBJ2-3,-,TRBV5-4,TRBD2,TGTGCCAGCAGCCCCCTAGCGGGAGGGCCGACAGATACGCAGTATTTT,CASSPLAGGPTDTQYF
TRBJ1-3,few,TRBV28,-,TGTGCCAGCAGTCCGCCGGGATTTTCGGATGGAAACACCATATATTTT,CASSPPGFSDGNTIYF
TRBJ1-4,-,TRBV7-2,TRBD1,TGTGCCAGCAGCCCAGAGGACAGGGTGCGCGGAGAAAAACTGTTTTTT,CASSPEDRVRGEKLFF
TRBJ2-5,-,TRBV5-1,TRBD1,TGCGCCAGCAGCTCCGGACAGGGTCCGAGTGTAGAGACCCAGTACTTC,CASSSGQGPSVETQYF
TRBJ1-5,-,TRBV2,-,TGTGCCAGCAGAGGGACCGCGGAAGGGCAGCCCCAGCATTTT,CASRGTAEGQPQHF
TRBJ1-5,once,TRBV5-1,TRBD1,TGCGCCAGCAGCTCCGGGACAGGGACCCAGCCCCAGCATTTT,CASSSGTGTQPQHF